These 14 T cell receptor beta chains share one sample of origin, sequenced in a study of blood T cell repertoires in COVID-19. The method was immunoSEQ multiplex PCR; TCRdb's version includes in-frame clones alone and lacks a portion of them. The repertoire has some 230,000 clones, around 83% of them found once; the top ten carry 6.5% to 9%. Specimen: peripheral blood. The source of these receptors is a woman aged 45 to 65 with acute or convalescent COVID-19.

The chain has TRBV6-2 or TRBV6-3 and TRBJ2-2, with a weak D call TRBD2 (6 bases). CDR3 length: 15 residues. V dropped 4 bases and J dropped 4 bases, with 13 bases sitting between them. Germline values: CDR1 MNHEY, CDR2 SVGEGT. CDR3 region: CASSSGTASTGELFF. CDR3 sequence (DNA): TGTGCCAGCAGTTCCGGGACTGCGAGCACCGGGGAGCTGTTTTTT.

This rearrangement joins TRBV19 to TRBJ2-3; possibly TRBD2 for D (5 bases). CDR1 is LNHDA and CDR2 is SQIVND in the germline V gene (reference sequence). The CDR3 runs 14 residues. V was trimmed by 5 bases and J by 1 base, leaving 10 bases between them. CDR3 residues: CASSPMGGTDTQYF. The CDR3 DNA follows: TGTGCCAGTAGTCCGATGGGAGGCACAGATACGCAGTATTTT.

This sequence joins TRBV28 and TRBJ2-1, with 9 nucleotides matching TRBD1. This CDR3 is 15 amino acids long. Germline CDR1 reads MDHEN; CDR2 reads SYDVKM. J was trimmed by 4 bases and V by 6 bases; bases with no gene match: 7. CDR3 region: CASSTQGAGYNEQFF. DNA of the CDR3: TGTGCCAGCAGCACACAGGGGGCGGGATACAATGAGCAGTTCTTC. Complete variable domain (other parts from reference TRBV28 and TRBJ2-1): DVKVTQSSRYLVKRTGEKVFLECVQDMDHENMFWYRQDPGLGLRLIYFSYDVKMKEKGDIPEGYSVSREKKERFSLILESASTNQTSMYLCASSTQGAGYNEQFFGPGTRLTVL.

The CDR3 loop reads CASRQGFYNEQFF. CDR3 coding DNA: TGTGCCAGCAGACAGGGATTCTACAATGAGCAGTTCTTC. V and J are TRBV28 and TRBJ2-1; D possibly corresponds to TRBD1 (6 bases). Deletions cut 6 bases from V and 3 bases from J, with 9 bases between. In germline, CDR1 is MDHEN, CDR2 SYDVKM. The CDR3 runs 13 residues.

The rearrangement uses TRBV14 and TRBJ2-1; D is ambiguous. This CDR3 contains 15 residues. The V gene lost 2 bases and the J gene lost 3 bases, with 11 bases spanning the gap. From germline, CDR1 is SGHDN and CDR2 FVKESK. Here the CDR3 DNA reads TGTGCCAGCAGCCAAATACTAAGTGACTACAATGAGCAGTTCTTC. The encoded protein is CASSQILSDYNEQFF. The variable domain in full, completed from reference TRBV14 and TRBJ2-1, reads EAGVTQFPSHSVIEKGQTVTLRCDPISGHDNLYWYRRVMGKEIKFLLHFVKESKQDESGMPNNRFLAERTGGTYSTLKVQPAELEDSGVYFCASSQILSDYNEQFFGPGTRLTVL.

V and J are TRBV15 and TRBJ1-4; 12 nucleotides agree with TRBD1. The length of the CDR3 is 15 residues. Germline V gene lookup returns CDR1 LNHNV and CDR2 YYDKDF (reference sequence). J lost 8 bases, V lost 4 bases, and 5 bases had no gene match. The CDR3: CATSIGGTGGEKLFF. The DNA of the CDR3 is TGTGCCACCAGCATTGGCGGGACAGGGGGCGAAAAACTGTTTTTT.

J is TRBJ2-3 and V is TRBV14, with TRBD2 as a possible D gene (6 bases). The CDR3 runs 14 residues. Trimming left V 4 bases short and J 4 bases short, with 12 bases between. CDR1 SGHDN and CDR2 FVKESK come from the germline V gene. CDR3 in DNA: TGTGCCAGCAGCCCACCAAGGGAGGCAGATACGCAGTATTTT. The encoded protein is CASSPPREADTQYF.

The rearrangement joins TRBV6-5 to TRBJ2-2; TRBD2 matches at 7 bases. The CDR3 runs to 15 residues. V lost 3 bases, J lost 0 bases, and 1 base stayed unmatched. Germline V gene lookup returns CDR1 MNHEY and CDR2 SVGAGI. CDR3 sequence (DNA): TGTGCCAGCAGTTATACTAGCGCGAACACCGGGGAGCTGTTTTTT. It encodes CASSYTSANTGELFF.

The CDR3 loop is CASSQTGYGYTF. The CDR3 DNA sequence: TGTGCCAGCTCGCAGACAGGATATGGCTACACCTTC. This rearrangement joins TRBV28 to TRBJ1-2, with D possibly TRBD1 on 6 matching bases. V was pared by 8 bases and J by 5 bases, with 12 bases between. This CDR3 spans 12 amino acids. The V gene's germline CDR1 is MDHEN and CDR2 SYDVKM.

The CDR3 region is CASSLDRNSYEQYF. The DNA of the CDR3 is TGTGCCAGCTCGCTGGACAGAAACTCCTACGAGCAGTACTTC. This chain connects TRBV18 to TRBJ2-7, with a possible D match to TRBD1 (6 bases). V was cut by 6 bases and J by 0 bases, with 12 bases left in between. The CDR3 consists of 14 residues. Looked up from germline, CDR1 is KGHSH and CDR2 is LQKENI. The whole variable domain, remainder taken from reference TRBV18 and TRBJ2-7, is NAGVMQNPRHLVRRRGQEARLRCSPMKGHSHVYWYRQLPEEGLKFMVYLQKENIIDESGMPKERFSAEFPKEGPSILRIQQVVRGDSAAYFCASSLDRNSYEQYFGPGTRLTVT.

The chain carries TRBV4-2 and TRBJ2-3; maybe TRBD1 (5 bases). V shed 4 bases and J shed 0 bases, with 14 bases lying between them. The CDR3 covers 16 residues. Germline V gene sequence: CDR1 LGHNA, CDR2 YNFKEQ. The CDR3 DNA reads TGTGCCAGCAGCCTGGGTGAAGGGGTCAGCACAGATACGCAGTATTTT. This sequence encodes CASSLGEGVSTDTQYF.

The chain joins TRBV2 to TRBJ2-5; a weak D match, TRBD1 (6 bases). Trimming left V 3 bases short and J 2 bases short, with 13 bases between. This CDR3 is 15 amino acids long. Germline V CDR1 and CDR2: SNHLY, FYNNEI. CDR3 nucleotide sequence: TGTGCCAGCAGTGAGGGCCAGGGGATTCAAGAGACCCAGTACTTC. As protein: CASSEGQGIQETQYF. The full variable domain, with the rest looked up from reference TRBV2 and TRBJ2-5, is EPEVTQTPSHQVTQMGQEVILRCVPISNHLYFYWYRQILGQKVEFLVSFYNNEISEKSEIFDDQFSVERPDGSNFTLKIRSTKLEDSAMYFCASSEGQGIQETQYFGPGTRLLVL.

This chain uses TRBV28 with TRBJ2-7; perhaps TRBD2 as D (5 bases). The germline CDR1 and CDR2 sequences are MDHEN and SYDVKM. Trimming stripped 3 bases from V and 0 bases from J, with 15 bases between. The CDR3 is 16 amino acids. In nucleotides, the CDR3 is TGTGCCAGCAGTTTTTTCGGAGGTCGGGGCTCCTACGAGCAGTACTTC. It translates to CASSFFGGRGSYEQYF.

This chain links TRBV24-1 with TRBJ2-3; D perhaps matches TRBD2 (7 bases). The germline V and J ends were trimmed by 5 bases and 1 base, with 12 bases remaining between them. CDR1 and CDR2 (germline): KGHDR, SFDVKD. This CDR3 has 15 amino acids. CDR3 loop: CATSGGGGGTDTQYF. CDR3 coding DNA: TGTGCCACCAGTGGTGGAGGGGGGGGCACAGATACGCAGTATTTT.